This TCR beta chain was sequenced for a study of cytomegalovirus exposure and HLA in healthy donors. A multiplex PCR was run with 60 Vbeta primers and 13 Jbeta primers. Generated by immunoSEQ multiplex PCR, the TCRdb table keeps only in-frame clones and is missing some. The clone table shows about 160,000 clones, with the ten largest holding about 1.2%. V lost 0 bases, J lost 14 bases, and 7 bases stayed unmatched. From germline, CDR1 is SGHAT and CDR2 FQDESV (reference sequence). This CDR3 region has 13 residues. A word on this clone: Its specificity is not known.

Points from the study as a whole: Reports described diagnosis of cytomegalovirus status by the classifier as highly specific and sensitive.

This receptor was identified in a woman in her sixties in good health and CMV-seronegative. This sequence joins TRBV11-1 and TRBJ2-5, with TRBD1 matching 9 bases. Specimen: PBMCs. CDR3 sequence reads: CASSLADRGHHYF. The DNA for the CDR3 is TGTGCCAGCAGCTTAGCGGACAGGGGTCACCATTACTTC.